The source of this TCR beta chain is a study of blood T cell repertoires in COVID-19. Study at large: Specimens from acute and convalescent COVID-19 originated in the United States, Italy and Spain. In each case, the material was cDNA or gDNA derived from T cells, B-cell-depleted T cells, or PBMCs.

Germline CDR1 MNHNS, CDR2 SASEGT. The trim removed 3 bases at V and 8 bases at J, leaving 8 bases unmatched. This CDR3 comprises 15 residues. As processed by the authors: How many nucleated cells were present was estimated from reference gene primer amplification. TCRdb's table, derived via immunoSEQ multiplex PCR, lists solely in-frame clones and lacks some. V and J calls and clone size are given by that table; D and trimming were obtained from the DNA. The table lists roughly 230,000 clones, 65% to 90% of them singletons. The chain joins TRBV6-1 to TRBJ2-4; 9 nucleotides agree with TRBD2. Sequencing input: peripheral blood. This sequence originates from a woman aged 45 to 65 with acute or convalescent COVID-19. The CDR3 DNA reads TGTGCCAGCAGTGAGACGGCGGGAGGGAGATACATTCAGTACTTC. Its protein is CASSETAGGRYIQYF.